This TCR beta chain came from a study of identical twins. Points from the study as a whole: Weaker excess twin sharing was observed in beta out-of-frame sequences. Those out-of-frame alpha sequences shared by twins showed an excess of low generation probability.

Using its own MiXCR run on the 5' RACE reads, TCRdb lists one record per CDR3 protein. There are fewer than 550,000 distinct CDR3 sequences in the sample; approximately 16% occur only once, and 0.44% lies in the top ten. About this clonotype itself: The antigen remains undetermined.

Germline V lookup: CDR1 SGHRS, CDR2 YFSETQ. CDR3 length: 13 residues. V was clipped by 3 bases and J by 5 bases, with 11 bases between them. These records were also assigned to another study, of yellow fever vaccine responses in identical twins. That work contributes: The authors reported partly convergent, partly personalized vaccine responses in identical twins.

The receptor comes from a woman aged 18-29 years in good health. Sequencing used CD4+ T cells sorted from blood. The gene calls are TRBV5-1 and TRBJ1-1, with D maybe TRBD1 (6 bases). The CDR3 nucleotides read TGCGCCAGCAGCTGGGGGGCCGAAACTGAAGCTTTCTTT. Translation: CASSWGAETEAFF.